This T cell receptor (beta chain) was recorded in a study of control samples from healthy donors and cancer patients. Produced via immunoSEQ multiplex PCR; TCRdb's table is partial and in-frame only. The sample includes about 200,000 clones. This CDR3 is 15 amino acids long. CDR1 and CDR2 (germline): LNHDA, SQIVND (reference sequence). V dropped 7 bases and J dropped 5 bases, with 20 bases sitting between them. The chain employs TRBV19 and TRBJ1-1; D is unresolved. Sequencing input: blood. The receptor was derived from a woman aged 25 to 45 in good health. The CDR3 DNA reads as TGTGCCAGTAAGGATACTATTTCGGGGTGGACTGAAGCTTTCTTT. This translates into CASKDTISGWTEAFF.